The rows below give T cell receptor beta chains drawn from one sample of a study of post-analysis software for immune sequencing data. One entry per CDR3 protein results from TCRdb running MiXCR on the PCR reads. The sample shows about 500,000 distinct CDR3 sequences, around 40% of them seen only once. The specimen sequenced was blood. These receptors all stem from a girl aged 5-17 years with multiple sclerosis. The CDR3 runs from the conserved cysteine through the conserved F or W. D genes are given only for firm matches. Only part of the rows carry a size: once, few, many, or a class if the clone is expanded.

V gene,clone size,D gene,J gene,CDR3 protein
TRBV6-2/TRBV6-3,.,.,TRBJ2-1,CASSYEGGAGEQFF
TRBV3-1,few,.,TRBJ2-3,CASSQGTPDTQYF
TRBV7-3,.,TRBD1,TRBJ1-4,CASSLGGGRNEKLFF
TRBV12-3/TRBV12-4,.,TRBD2,TRBJ2-5,CASSLNWLAGAQETQYF
TRBV20-1,.,.,TRBJ1-2,CSAREAVANYGYTF
TRBV4-1,.,.,.,CAGSPHSTYEQYF
TRBV28,few,.,TRBJ1-2,CASSSEKGDYGYTF
TRBV10-3,many,.,TRBJ2-3,CATQQGYTDTQYF
TRBV2,.,TRBD1,TRBJ1-2,CASSDGAPGGYGYTF
TRBV6-6,.,.,TRBJ1-5,CAGGQPQHF
TRBV4-2,few,.,TRBJ2-1,CASSQGRGNEQFF
TRBV20-1,.,.,TRBJ2-1,CRARRDYNEQFF
TRBV18,few,.,TRBJ2-7,CASSPGVAGAYEQYF
TRBV20-1,.,TRBD2,TRBJ2-3,CSASRAGVQRTQYF
TRBV6-6,.,TRBD1,.,CDSSYSSQGKAEQYF
TRBV20-1,few,.,TRBJ2-1,CSARPVNEQFF
TRBV20-1,.,TRBD1,TRBJ2-7,CSVYRTGTSVEQYF
TRBV29-1,few,TRBD2,TRBJ2-7,CSVVREHYEQYF
TRBV6-6,few,TRBD1,TRBJ2-2,CASSYGTGDTGELFF
TRBV29-1,.,TRBD2,TRBJ2-1,CSVEAQLAGNEQFF
TRBV29-1,.,.,TRBJ1-2,CSVGNRDGYTF
TRBV7-4,few,.,TRBJ2-7,CASSFLSSYEQYF
TRBV28,.,TRBD2,TRBJ2-7,CASSPGASGTDEQYF
TRBV12-3/TRBV12-4,.,TRBD1,TRBJ2-7,CASSTGTVLYEQYF
TRBV12-3/TRBV12-4,.,.,TRBJ2-4,CASSFSSPLAKNIQYF
TRBV28,.,TRBD1,TRBJ1-1,CASSFLGQGTEAFF
TRBV10-1,.,TRBD1,TRBJ1-1,CASSTGATNTEAFF
TRBV20-1,.,TRBD2,TRBJ2-1,CSATRGRADYNEQFF
TRBV6-2/TRBV6-3,.,TRBD1,TRBJ2-1,CASSYRTGVNNEQFF
TRBV28,many,.,TRBJ2-7,CASSTPDRREQYF
TRBV7-8,.,.,TRBJ1-6,CASSLDRQNNSPLHF
TRBV27,.,.,.,CASSLRIFGAEQYF
TRBV15,.,.,TRBJ2-1,CATSREAGVSSYNEQFF
TRBV12-3/TRBV12-4,few,TRBD1,TRBJ2-4,CASTIQGLMAKNIQYF
TRBV28,.,.,TRBJ2-7,CASSLSGHGTEQYF
TRBV20-1,.,.,TRBJ1-1,CSARRRTYTLSDLNTEAFF